This TCR beta chain was identified in a study of blood T cell repertoires in COVID-19. Per the original data handling: Estimation of nucleated cell counts relied on the amplification of reference gene primers. Method: immunoSEQ multiplex PCR; TCRdb's copy keeps in-frame clones and lacks some. D and trimming come from the DNA, and the V and J calls and clone size come from that table. This sample yields around 330,000 clones, of which approximately 91% are seen a single time; 8% to 10% belongs to the top ten. Those enrolled, adults aged 18 to 89 years, came from under 25 US areas. Which cohort a participant joined came from the clinical history participants gave. Among Cohort 3 donors, those recovered had two negative PCRs, clearance, or symptom resolution. Trimming stripped 6 bases from V and 8 bases from J, with 19 bases between. The CDR3 has 14 residues.

This clonotype originated in a woman in her thirties or forties who had recovered from COVID-19. The material sequenced was PBMCs or T cells enriched from blood (not recorded which). The chain combines TRBV23-1 with TRBJ1-1, with D possibly being TRBD1 (6 bases). TRBV23-1 belongs to the ORF category, with a function that is uncertain. CDR3 DNA: TGCGCCAGCAGGCCGTCAGGGGTCTATAGCGAAGCTTTCTTT. Translation gives CASRPSGVYSEAFF.